What follows are 21 T cell receptor beta chains derived from one specimen sequenced in a study of CD8+ T cells in alopecia areata. It was cDNA, reverse transcribed from extracted RNA, that served as the sequencing template. Profiled with immunoSEQ multiplex PCR; TCRdb holds only in-frame clones, not every one. There are about 180,000 clones in the sample; about 53% occur only once, and roughly 10% lies in the top ten. Described treatment: oral pan-JAK inhibitor, 5-10 mg twice daily. The specimen was CD8+ T cells sorted from blood, collected at week 24, from a patient treated with tofacitinib. The receptor set was obtained from a human donor with alopecia areata.

The V call is TRBV10-3, the J call TRBJ2-5, with TRBD1 matching over 7 bases. The V and J ends lost 6 bases and 1 base, in that order; junction bases with no gene match: 2. The CDR3 has 13 residues. The germline V gene encodes CDR1 ENHRY and CDR2 SYGVKD. The CDR3 loop is CAISDRAQETQYF. Written as DNA, the CDR3 is TGTGCCATCAGCGACAGGGCCCAAGAGACCCAGTACTTC.

The CDR3 coding sequence is TGTGCCAGCAGTGATGCAGGGTCCCAAGAGACCCAGTACTTC. Protein product: CASSDAGSQETQYF. V and J are TRBV25-1 and TRBJ2-5; a weak D match, TRBD1 (5 bases). Germline V lookup: CDR1 MGHDK, CDR2 SYGVNS. This CDR3 comprises 14 residues. Deletions cut 3 bases from V and 1 base from J, with 9 bases between.

This chain connects TRBV30 to TRBJ2-1, with 11 positions matching TRBD2. With V trimmed by 1 base and J by 7 bases, 3 bases remained unmatched. The CDR3 runs to 14 residues. Germline V gene data show CDR1 as GTSNPN and CDR2 as SVGIG (reference sequence). The CDR3 DNA sequence: TGTGCCTGGAGTGGAGGGACTAGCGGAAATGAGCAGTTCTTC. It encodes CAWSGGTSGNEQFF.

This clone came up a few times. The chain carries TRBV7-6 and TRBJ2-3, with 10 bases that match TRBD1. Germline-derived CDR1 and CDR2 are SGHVS and FNYEAQ. Germline trimming cut 5 bases from V and 3 bases from J; bases unmatched to any gene: 5. This CDR3 region has 15 residues. CDR3 sequence (DNA): TGTGCCAGCAGCCAAGAGGGACAGGGGACAGATACGCAGTATTTT. Encoded protein: CASSQEGQGTDTQYF. Complete variable domain (other parts from reference TRBV7-6 and TRBJ2-3): GAGVSQSPRYKVTKRGQDVALRCDPISGHVSLYWYRQALGQGPEFLTYFNYEAQQDKSGLPNDRFSAERPEGSISTLTIQRTEQRDSAMYRCASSQEGQGTDTQYFGPGTRLTVL.

In this sample, this clone turned up once. The J gene is TRBJ1-2, the V gene TRBV4-1, with unresolved D. The CDR3 runs to 14 residues. Germline-derived CDR1 and CDR2 are MGHRA and YSYEKL. V dropped 4 bases and J dropped 1 base, with 10 bases sitting between them. The CDR3 DNA reads as TGCGCCAGCAGCCCTAAGGTGGATAACTATGGCTACACCTTC. This codes for CASSPKVDNYGYTF.

In its sample, this clone was seen a few times. This chain joins TRBV19 and TRBJ2-2; 7 nucleotides agree with TRBD1. The CDR3 is 13 residues long. From germline, CDR1 is LNHDA and CDR2 SQIVND (reference sequence). After removal of 7 bases from V and 7 bases from J, the junction contained 6 bases not matched to a gene. CDR3 sequence (DNA): TGTGCCAGTAAGGAACAGGGGAACGGGGAGCTGTTTTTT. Protein: CASKEQGNGELFF.

This rearrangement joins TRBV18 to TRBJ1-2, with unresolved D. V gave up 2 bases and J gave up 4 bases, with 8 bases separating them. The V gene's germline CDR1 is KGHSH and CDR2 LQKENI. The CDR3 totals 13 residues. CDR3 in amino acids: CASSPASGYGYTF. The CDR3 DNA reads TGTGCCAGCTCACCAGCCTCTGGCTATGGCTACACCTTC.

This sequence joins TRBV29-1 and TRBJ2-7; D is ambiguous. CDR1 is SQVTM, CDR2 ANQGSEA, per germline. V dropped 0 bases and J dropped 1 base, with 16 bases sitting between them. The CDR3 spans 16 residues. CDR3: CSVEDGRGKQSYEQYF. The CDR3 DNA reads as TGCAGCGTTGAAGATGGGCGCGGAAAACAATCCTACGAGCAGTACTTC.

There are a few counts of this clone. The rearrangement uses TRBV19 and TRBJ1-2, with 9 bases aligning to TRBD1. CDR1 is LNHDA and CDR2 is SQIVND in the germline V gene (reference sequence). The CDR3 is 15 residues long. The J segment lost 8 bases and the V segment lost 3 bases, leaving 10 bases of the junction unmatched. CDR3 sequence: CASSIESGTGSGYTF. The CDR3 nucleotides are TGTGCCAGTAGTATCGAATCCGGGACAGGGAGCGGCTACACCTTC.

The V call is TRBV6-5, the J call TRBJ1-5, with 9 bases identical to TRBD1. The length of the CDR3 is 13 residues. Germline V CDR1 and CDR2: MNHEY, SVGAGI. The ends lost 8 bases at V and 5 bases at J; junction bases unmatched: 4. CDR3 amino acids: CASGTGLDQPQHF. DNA for the CDR3: TGTGCCAGCGGGACAGGGTTGGATCAGCCCCAGCATTTT.

V and J are TRBV4-3 and TRBJ2-7; D perhaps matches TRBD2 (5 bases). Germline CDR1 is LGHNA and CDR2 is YSLEER. Deletions cut 0 bases from V and 3 bases from J, with 9 bases between. The CDR3 extends over 14 amino acids. Here the CDR3 reads CASSQDKGGYEQYF. The CDR3 DNA is TGCGCCAGCAGCCAAGATAAAGGAGGCTACGAGCAGTACTTC.

The gene calls are TRBV4-3 and TRBJ2-1; D not certain. The germline gives CDR1 LGHNA, CDR2 YSLEER. The CDR3 totals 14 residues. Trimming took 4 bases from V and 6 from J, leaving 13 bases between them. The DNA of the CDR3 is TGCGCCAGCAGCCGAGCCCTAGGTGGCAATGAGCAGTTCTTC. This gives the protein CASSRALGGNEQFF.

This chain links TRBV6-6 with TRBJ2-2; D remains ambiguous. Trimming pared 6 bases from V and 3 bases from J, leaving 11 bases between. Germline CDR1 MNHNY, CDR2 SVGAGI (reference sequence). The CDR3 is 14 amino acids. The CDR3 sequence: CASRTHTYTGELFF. The CDR3 DNA follows: TGTGCCAGCAGGACACATACTTACACCGGGGAGCTGTTTTTT.

The chain joins TRBV7-2 to TRBJ2-7; D is perhaps TRBD1 (6 bases). Trimming left V 6 bases short and J 3 bases short, with 12 bases between. In germline, CDR1 is SGHTA, CDR2 FQGNSA. This CDR3 has 13 residues. The CDR3 region is CASRSGVGYEQYF. The CDR3 DNA is TGTGCCAGCAGGTCAGGGGTAGGCTACGAGCAGTACTTC. Combining the CDR3 with reference TRBV7-2 and TRBJ2-7 gives the whole variable domain GAGVSQSPSNKVTEKGKDVELRCDPISGHTALYWYRQSLGQGLEFLIYFQGNSAPDKSGLPSDRFSAERTGGSVSTLTIQRTQQEDSAVYLCASRSGVGYEQYFGPGTRLTVT.

This chain uses TRBV2 with TRBJ2-7; D not resolved. The length of the CDR3 is 10 residues. Trimming left V 7 bases short and J 3 bases short, with 4 bases between. Germline loops: CDR1 SNHLY, CDR2 FYNNEI. As DNA, the CDR3 is TGTGCCAGCATACACTACGAGCAGTACTTC. It translates to CASIHYEQYF.

This clone was counted between two and nine times. This sequence joins TRBV29-1 and TRBJ2-1; unclear D gene. The germline V gene encodes CDR1 SQVTM and CDR2 ANQGSEA. The CDR3 extends over 10 amino acids. V lost 4 bases and J lost 9, with 7 bases in between. DNA for the CDR3: TGCAGCGTTGTATTCGGTGAGCAGTTCTTC. Translation: CSVVFGEQFF.

This clone appeared a few times. The rearrangement joins TRBV27 to TRBJ1-1, with unresolved D. The CDR3 runs to 14 residues. Trimming shortened V by 5 bases and J by 6 bases, and 16 bases separated the two germline ends. Germline CDR1 and CDR2: MNHEY and SMNVEV (reference sequence). Here the CDR3 reads CASSPSPGGSEAFF. CDR3 bases: TGTGCCAGCAGTCCGAGCCCCGGAGGGTCTGAAGCTTTCTTT.

CDR3 nucleotides: TGTGCCAGCAGCCCAAGTCAGGGGGCCTACGAGCAGTACTTC. The encoded protein is CASSPSQGAYEQYF. The chain employs TRBV7-9 and TRBJ2-7; 7 bases line up with TRBD1. The CDR3 extends over 14 amino acids. The trim removed 5 bases at V and 2 bases at J, leaving 6 bases unmatched. CDR1 is SEHNR, CDR2 FQNEAQ, per germline (reference sequence).

The CDR3 sequence is CASGIQVDEQFF. The CDR3 DNA follows: TGTGCCAGCGGGATACAGGTGGATGAGCAGTTCTTC. The chain uses TRBV6-4 and TRBJ2-1; D perhaps matches TRBD1 (5 bases). Germline V gene lookup returns CDR1 MRHNA and CDR2 SNTAGT. The CDR3 runs 12 residues. V was pared by 8 bases and J by 8 bases, with 13 bases between.

This chain links TRBV14 with TRBJ1-2; D gene uncertain. Trimming took 4 bases from V and 2 from J, leaving 8 bases between them. CDR3 size: 13 residues. Looked up from germline, CDR1 is SGHDN and CDR2 is FVKESK. Here the CDR3 reads CASSPNHNYGYTF. In nucleotides, the CDR3 is TGTGCCAGCAGCCCGAACCACAACTATGGCTACACCTTC.

Only a few counts were recorded for this clone. The gene calls are TRBV23-1 and TRBJ1-4; no clear D gene. TRBV23-1 is designated an ORF whose function remains uncertain. There are 11 residues in the CDR3. V lost 9 bases and J lost 4, with 6 bases in between. The CDR3 nucleotides are TGCGCCAGGCCGGATAATGAAAAACTGTTTTTT. Translating gives CARPDNEKLFF.